The 10 T cell receptor beta chains presented below share a single source sample, sequenced in a study of response to subunit inactivated influenza vaccine. TCRdb reanalysed the RT-PCR reads using MiXCR and keeps one entry per CDR3 protein. Of about 540,000 distinct CDR3 sequences in the sample, approximately 20% were seen once. A further study also used this sample, focusing on T cells expressing NK-cell markers. According to that study: 5'RACE template switching with UMIs generated TCR beta cDNA.

Sequences were derived from CD4+ T cells sorted from PBMCs, sampled 11 to 12 days after vaccination. These receptors were obtained from a man in his forties or fifties who received an inactivated influenza vaccine.

This clonotype was counted a few times. The gene calls are TRBV12-3 or TRBV12-4 and TRBJ2-5, with 7 bases lining up with TRBD1. The junction had 17 bases not matched to a gene; V was cut back by 1 base and J by 0 bases. This CDR3 spans 20 amino acids. The CDR3 bases are TGTGCCAGCAGTTTAGATGAAATAGGACGGGACAGAGGGTACCAAGAGACCCAGTACTTC. It yields the protein CASSLDEIGRDRGYQETQYF.

The chain joins TRBV5-1 to TRBJ2-1, with 10 positions matching TRBD1. There are 12 residues in the CDR3. J was trimmed by 7 bases and V by 5 bases; bases with no gene match: 0. Germline V CDR1 and CDR2: SGHRS, YFSETQ. CDR3 residues: CASRDRGNEQFF. CDR3 coding DNA: TGCGCCAGCAGGGACAGGGGGAATGAGCAGTTCTTC.

This clonotype was observed a few times. The chain links TRBV29-1 to TRBJ1-2; 8 bases map to TRBD1. The germline V gene encodes CDR1 SQVTM and CDR2 ANQGSEA. CDR3 length: 10 amino acids. CDR3 in DNA: TGCACCACGACAGGGGATGGCTACACCTTC. This translates into CTTTGDGYTF. The full variable domain, with the rest looked up from reference TRBV29-1 and TRBJ1-2, is SAVISQKPSRDICQRGTSLTIQCQVDSQVTMMFWYRQQPGQSLTLIATANQGSEATYESGFVIDKFPISRPNLTFSTLTVSNMSPEDSSIYLCTTTGDGYTFGSGTRLTVV.

The CDR3 here is CASEPRGRETQYF. CDR3 DNA sequence: TGTGCCAGTGAACCACGGGGGAGGGAGACCCAGTACTTC. This chain uses TRBV25-1 with TRBJ2-5; weak D call: TRBD2 (6 bases). The CDR3 has 13 residues. CDR1 and CDR2 from the germline V gene are MGHDK and SYGVNS. V lost 9 bases and J lost 5, with 16 bases in between.

This clonotype occurred many times. This chain joins TRBV9 and TRBJ1-2; D ambiguous. Between the trimmed V and J ends, which lost 0 bases and 5 bases, there was a span of 8 bases. The CDR3 has 13 residues. The germline V gene has CDR1 SGDLS and CDR2 YYNGEE. The DNA of the CDR3 is TGTGCCAGCAGCGTAGGTAGCAGTTATGGCTACACCTTC. Protein: CASSVGSSYGYTF.

The chain recombines TRBV25-1 with TRBJ2-7, with D perhaps matching TRBD1 (6 bases). This CDR3 has 15 residues. CDR1 and CDR2 from the germline V gene are MGHDK and SYGVNS. V was clipped by 6 bases and J by 2 bases, with 17 bases between them. CDR3 bases: TGTGCCAGCAGATATATCCGGACAGCTACCTACGAGCAGTACTTC. This sequence encodes CASRYIRTATYEQYF.

V is TRBV6-1 and J is TRBJ2-4; TRBD1 agrees at 7 bases. The junction had 5 bases not matched to a gene; V was cut back by 0 bases and J by 0 bases. Germline values: CDR1 MNHNS, CDR2 SASEGT. The CDR3 consists of 17 residues. CDR3 nucleotides: TGTGCCAGCAGTGAAGCCGGGGACAGATTAGCCAAAAACATTCAGTACTTC. Amino acid sequence: CASSEAGDRLAKNIQYF.

This clonotype has only a few counts. The chain carries TRBV4-3 and TRBJ2-2; D is perhaps TRBD1 (6 bases). Trimming took 3 bases from V and 1 from J, leaving 12 bases between them. From germline, CDR1 is LGHNA and CDR2 YSLEER. There are 16 residues in the CDR3. The CDR3 spells CASSQNPTGNTGELFF. The CDR3 nucleotides are TGCGCCAGCAGCCAGAACCCGACAGGGAACACCGGGGAGCTGTTTTTT.

This clonotype appeared a few times. The chain uses TRBV10-2 and TRBJ2-3; 10 nucleotides match TRBD2. CDR3 length: 17 residues. Germline V lookup: CDR1 WSHSY, CDR2 SAAADI. V dropped 5 bases and J dropped 2; count of bases not matched to a gene: 10. CDR3 bases: TGCGCCAGCAGTCCTGAAGTTAGCGGGGGGTTCACAGATACGCAGTATTTT. This sequence encodes CASSPEVSGGFTDTQYF.

This clonotype has just a few counts. V and J are TRBV10-3 and TRBJ2-5; D is possibly TRBD2 (6 bases). Between the trimmed V and J ends, which lost 8 bases and 1 base, there was a span of 11 bases. The CDR3 extends over 13 amino acids. Germline loops: CDR1 ENHRY, CDR2 SYGVKD. The CDR3 DNA sequence: TGTGCCATCGGGCGGGGAGGCCAAGAGACCCAGTACTTC. The encoded protein is CAIGRGGQETQYF.